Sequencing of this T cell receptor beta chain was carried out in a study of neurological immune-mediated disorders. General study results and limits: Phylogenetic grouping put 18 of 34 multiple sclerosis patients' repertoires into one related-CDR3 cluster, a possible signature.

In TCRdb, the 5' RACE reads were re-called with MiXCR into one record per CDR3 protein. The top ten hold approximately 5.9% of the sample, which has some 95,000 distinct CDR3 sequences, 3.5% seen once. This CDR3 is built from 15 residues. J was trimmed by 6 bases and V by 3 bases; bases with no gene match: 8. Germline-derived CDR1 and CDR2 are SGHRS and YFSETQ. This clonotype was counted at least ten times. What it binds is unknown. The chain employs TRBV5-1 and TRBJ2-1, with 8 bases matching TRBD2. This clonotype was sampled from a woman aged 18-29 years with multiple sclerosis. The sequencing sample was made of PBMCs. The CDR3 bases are TGCGCCAGCAGCTCCGGGACTAGAATTGCCAATGAGCAGTTCTTC. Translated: CASSSGTRIANEQFF.